These T cell receptor beta chains were read from a single sample in a study of T cells after yellow fever vaccination. MiXCR was run by TCRdb on the 5' RACE reads, yielding one entry per CDR3 protein. Seen here are 300,000 to 400,000 distinct CDR3 sequences, around 8.1% observed once, and the top ten hold roughly 18%. This sample comprised PBMCs, obtained about 49 days after the first yellow fever vaccination. The receptors here all came from a man in his late teens or twenties who received the YFV17D yellow fever vaccine. The CDR3 runs from the conserved cysteine through the conserved F or W. A D gene is named only where the DNA matches it firmly. A clone size is listed for some rows: how often the clone was seen (once, few, many), or a class if it is expanded.

few	TRBV20-1	TRBJ1-6	TRBD1	CSARVGQINSPLHF	TGCAGTGCTAGAGTGGGACAGATTAATTCACCCCTCCACTTT
NA	TRBV5-1	TRBJ2-5	NA	CASSLASQIETQYF	TGCGCCAGCAGCTTGGCTAGCCAGATAGAGACCCAGTACTTC
NA	TRBV20-1	TRBJ1-6	NA	CSAQSNNSPLHF	TGCAGTGCCCAGTCGAATAATTCACCCCTCCACTTT
NA	TRBV18	TRBJ1-4	NA	CASSPPSRMGSGEKLFF	TGTGCCAGCTCACCACCCAGCCGGATGGGAAGCGGCGAAAAACTGTTTTTT
few	TRBV4-1	TRBJ2-3	NA	CASSQGSPSTDTQYF	TGCGCCAGCAGCCAAGGGTCCCCTAGCACAGATACGCAGTATTTT
few	TRBV20-1	TRBJ2-5	NA	CSARDLRIGVGTQYF	TGCAGTGCTAGAGATCTCCGGATTGGGGTCGGGACCCAGTACTTC
many	TRBV12-3/TRBV12-4	TRBJ1-5	NA	CASSSSFNQPQHF	TGTGCCAGCAGTTCTTCATTCAATCAGCCCCAGCATTTT
few	TRBV18	TRBJ1-2	TRBD1	CASSPSFGQGLYGYTF	TGTGCCAGCTCACCAAGTTTTGGACAGGGACTCTATGGCTACACCTTC
many	TRBV7-2	TRBJ2-1	TRBD1	CASRFTGTGGTEQFF	TGTGCCAGCAGGTTTACCGGGACAGGGGGAACTGAGCAGTTCTTC
NA	TRBV29-1	TRBJ1-1	NA	CSVATGLGTEAFF	TGCAGCGTGGCCACAGGGCTAGGCACTGAAGCTTTCTTT